The T cell receptor beta chain under discussion was sequenced for a study of cytomegalovirus exposure and HLA in healthy donors. In the study overall: In a previous analysis, 117 million unique TCR beta sequences were found from 150 million to 200 million T cells.

General study findings and limits: In vitro checks showed that a few CMV-associated chains really do target CMV antigens. In a later analysis, TCR beta V- and J-gene trimming was associated with a missense DCLRE1C variant. As was reported, the HLA-A and HLA-B alleles of most subjects were accurately predicted from TCR beta sequences.

Regarding this clone: Antigen specificity is unknown.

With 60 Vbeta and 13 Jbeta primers, the PCR was carried out. Using immunoSEQ multiplex PCR, the repertoire was profiled, and TCRdb retains in-frame clones only, with some absent. The profile shows about 160,000 clones, 75% to 90% of them singletons. Germline CDR1 is SQVTM and CDR2 is ANQGSEA. Trimming removed 3 bases from V and 10 bases from J, with 19 bases in between. The CDR3 has 14 amino acids. The sequenced material came from PBMCs. V usage is TRBV29-1 and J usage is TRBJ2-1, with a tentative D call TRBD2 (7 bases). The sequence came from a girl aged 2 to 9 in good health and CMV-seropositive. DNA of the CDR3: TGCAGCGTTGAGGGGGGGCCGGGGGTTTCGGAGCAGTTCTTC. It yields the protein CSVEGGPGVSEQFF.